This TCR beta chain originates from a study of T cell changes during pregnancy in multiple sclerosis. This clone was recorded only once. Profiled with immunoSEQ multiplex PCR; TCRdb holds only in-frame clones, not every one. The sample lists roughly 100,000 clones, around nine tenths occurring once. With V trimmed by 6 bases and J by 6 bases, 8 bases remained unmatched. Germline V gene sequence: CDR1 MDHEN, CDR2 SYDVKM. The CDR3 totals 15 residues. The sample here was peripheral blood, taken after pregnancy. This sequence was found in a female donor with multiple sclerosis, enrolled in a pregnancy study. This rearrangement joins TRBV28 to TRBJ2-5; 12 positions match TRBD1. In nucleotides, the CDR3 is TGTGCCAGCAGGGGAGCGGGACAGGGGGCGAAGACCCAGTACTTC. Translating gives CASRGAGQGAKTQYF. Full variable domain (remainder filled in from reference TRBV28 and TRBJ2-5): DVKVTQSSRYLVKRTGEKVFLECVQDMDHENMFWYRQDPGLGLRLIYFSYDVKMKEKGDIPEGYSVSREKKERFSLILESASTNQTSMYLCASRGAGQGAKTQYFGPGTRLLVL.